This TCR beta chain was sequenced during a study of cytomegalovirus exposure and HLA in healthy donors. It was with 60 Vbeta and 13 Jbeta primers that the PCR ran. Clones were sequenced by immunoSEQ multiplex PCR, and TCRdb holds only the in-frame ones, with some missing. The sample records under 150,000 clones, about three quarters being singletons. Trimming removed 2 bases at V and 4 bases at J, with 11 bases between. The CDR3 is 14 amino acids. CDR1 is MNHEY, CDR2 SVGAGI, per germline. Specimen: PBMCs. The TCR sequence derives from a woman between 18 and 29 years old in good health and CMV-seronegative. V usage is TRBV6-5 and J usage is TRBJ2-5; maybe TRBD2 (6 bases). CDR3 amino acids: CASSYRLGGETQYF. CDR3 sequence (DNA): TGTGCCAGCAGTTACCGACTGGGAGGAGAGACCCAGTACTTC.